This is a list of T cell receptor beta chains from one sample in a study of read filtering for tumor transcriptome and immune sequencing. MiXCR, applied by TCRdb to the reads, yields one record per CDR3 protein. The sample carries tens of thousands of distinct CDR3 sequences, 15% to 20% recorded once. Sequenced input: a population of CD138-negative cells sorted from bone marrow. The receptor set was obtained from a donor over 35 with multiple myeloma. Each CDR3 is given with its conserved first and last residue. D genes are given only for firm matches. Only some rows state a clone size, as once, few, many or a class for expanded clones.

CDR3aa	CDR3nt	d_gene	abundance	v_gene	j_gene
CAIGAETNEKLFF	TGTGCCATCGGTGCGGAGACAAATGAAAAACTGTTTTTT	.	many	TRBV10-3	TRBJ1-4
CASSPPPSLDGELFF	TGTGCCAGCTCACCACCGCCTAGCCTGGACGGGGAGCTGTTTTTT	.	many	TRBV18	TRBJ2-2
CASSYPVAGAAETQYF	TGTGCCAGCAGTTACCCAGTAGCGGGAGCGGCAGAGACCCAGTACTTC	TRBD2	few	TRBV6-2/TRBV6-3	TRBJ2-5
CASISGTTLRDTQYF	TGTGCCAGCATCTCCGGGACTACCCTCCGCGATACGCAGTATTTT	TRBD2	many	TRBV5-5	TRBJ2-3
CSARRGGGGTEQYF	TGCAGTGCTAGACGAGGTGGCGGGGGTACTGAGCAGTACTTC	TRBD2	once	TRBV20-1	TRBJ2-7
CASSQDPPPVEGAYEQYF	TGTGCCAGCAGCCAAGATCCGCCCCCCGTGGAGGGAGCCTACGAGCAGTACTTC	.	many	TRBV3-1	TRBJ2-7
CSVIAGDSYNEQFF	TGCAGCGTGATAGCGGGAGACTCCTACAATGAGCAGTTCTTC	TRBD2	many	TRBV29-1	TRBJ2-1
CSTPDRVETQYF	TGCAGTACCCCGGACAGGGTAGAGACCCAGTACTTC	TRBD1	many	TRBV20-1	TRBJ2-5
CASSEDRGLGNTIYF	TGTGCCAGCAGTGAGGACAGGGGGCTTGGAAACACCATATATTTT	TRBD1	few	TRBV2	TRBJ1-3
CGGTRGDGQEAQYF	TGCGGCGGTACCCGGGGGGACGGCCAAGAGGCCCAGTACTTC	TRBD2	.	TRBV29-1	TRBJ2-5
CASSTAGGAGYEQFF	TGTGCCAGCAGCACGGCAGGGGGCGCCGGTTATGAGCAGTTCTTC	TRBD1	.	TRBV6-5	TRBJ2-1
CASTAPRDYNSYNEQFF	TGTGCCAGCACCGCTCCTAGGGACTACAACTCCTACAATGAGCAGTTCTTC	TRBD2	many	TRBV27	TRBJ2-1
CASSLTDTQYF	TGTGCCAGCAGCCTCACGGATACGCAGTATTTT	.	medium-sized	TRBV2	TRBJ2-3
CASSGDRSTTGELFF	TGTGCCAGCAGCGGGGACAGGTCGACCACCGGGGAGCTGTTTTTT	TRBD1	many	TRBV3-1	TRBJ2-2
CASSEIRSGNTIYF	TGCGCCAGCAGTGAGATCAGGTCTGGAAACACCATATATTTT	.	many	TRBV10-2	TRBJ1-3
CAISGTGDNEQYF	TGTGCCATCAGTGGGACAGGGGATAACGAGCAGTACTTC	TRBD1	few	TRBV10-3	TRBJ2-7
CSADGTVDSNQPQHF	TGCAGTGCAGACGGGACAGTGGATAGCAATCAGCCCCAGCATTTT	TRBD1	many	TRBV20-1	TRBJ1-5